This TCR beta chain was sequenced for a study of beta chain features in type 1 diabetes. Expressed TCRB transcripts were sequenced after all isolated RNA was converted to cDNA. Assay: immunoSEQ multiplex PCR; the TCRdb copy retains only in-frame clones and omits some. The top ten clones hold approximately 0.4% of a sample with 130,000 to 150,000 clones, around 50% of them seen once. The CDR3 is 15 amino acids. CDR1 and CDR2 from the germline V gene are KGHSH and LQKENI. The V gene end was trimmed by 6 bases and the J gene end by 2 bases; junction bases not matched to a gene: 8. The origin of this receptor is a man between 18 and 35 years old in good health. This chain links TRBV18 with TRBJ2-7; 9 nucleotides match TRBD1. Material for sequencing was Tregs from blood. CDR3 nucleotides: TGTGCCAGCTCGCTTCCCGGGACAGGGCCCTACGAGCAGTACTTC. Amino acids: CASSLPGTGPYEQYF.